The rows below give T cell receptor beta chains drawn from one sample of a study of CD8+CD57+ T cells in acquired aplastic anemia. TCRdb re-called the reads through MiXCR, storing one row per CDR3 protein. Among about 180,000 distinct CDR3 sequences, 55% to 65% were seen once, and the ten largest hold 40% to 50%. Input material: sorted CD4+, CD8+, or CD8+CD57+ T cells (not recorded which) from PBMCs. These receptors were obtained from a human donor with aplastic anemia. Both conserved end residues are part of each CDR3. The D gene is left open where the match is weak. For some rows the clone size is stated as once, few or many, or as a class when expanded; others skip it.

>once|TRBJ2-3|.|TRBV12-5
TGTGCTAGTGGTTGGTTGACAGATACGCAGTATTTT
CASGWLTDTQYF
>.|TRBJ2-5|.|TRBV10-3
TGTGCCATCGGTAAGCGGCAAGAGACCCAGTACTTC
CAIGKRQETQYF
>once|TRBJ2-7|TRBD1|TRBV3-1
TGTGCCAGCAGCCACCCAGGACAGGGGGACTACGAGCAGTACTTC
CASSHPGQGDYEQYF
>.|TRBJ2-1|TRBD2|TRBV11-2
TGTGCCAGCAGCTTAGAGGGGACTAGCGGGGGCGCGGACAATGAGCAGTTCTTC
CASSLEGTSGGADNEQFF
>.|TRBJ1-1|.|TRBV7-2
TGTGCCAGCAGCGCGCAGGTGAACACTGAAGCTTTCTTT
CASSAQVNTEAFF
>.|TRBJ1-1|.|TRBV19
TGTGCCAGTAGTATAGCGGGAGACATTAGTGAAGCTTTCTTT
CASSIAGDISEAFF
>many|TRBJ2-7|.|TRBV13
TGTGCCAGCAGAATAAGGGGGGCCGGCGAGCAGTACTTC
CASRIRGAGEQYF
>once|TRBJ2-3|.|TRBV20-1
TGCAGTGCTAGACCCCCGGGGGTAGGAGATACGCAGTATTTT
CSARPPGVGDTQYF
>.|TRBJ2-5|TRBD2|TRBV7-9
TGTGCCAGCAGCCCTAGCGGGGGTTGGCAAGAGACCCAGTACTTC
CASSPSGGWQETQYF
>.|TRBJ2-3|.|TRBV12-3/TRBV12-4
TGTGCCAGCAGTTTAGGACTGACCGAATCAGATACGCAGTATTTT
CASSLGLTESDTQYF
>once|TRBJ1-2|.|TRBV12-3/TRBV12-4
TGTGCCAGCAGTTTCGGGCAGATTAACTATGGCTACACCTTC
CASSFGQINYGYTF
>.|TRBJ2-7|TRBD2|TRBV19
TGTGCCAGTAGGGGAGCGGGAGGTGACGAGCAGTACTTC
CASRGAGGDEQYF
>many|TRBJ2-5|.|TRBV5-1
TGCGCCAGCAGCTTCATCCCGGACAGACCCCAAGAGACCCAGTACTTC
CASSFIPDRPQETQYF
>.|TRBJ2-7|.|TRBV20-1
TGCAGTGCTAGATTCTCCGAGGGCATTTACGAGCAGTACTTC
CSARFSEGIYEQYF
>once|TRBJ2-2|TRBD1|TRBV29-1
TGCAGCGTCTCCGGGACAGGGGGATTCGGCACCGGGGAGCTGTTTTTT
CSVSGTGGFGTGELFF
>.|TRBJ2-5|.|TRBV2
TGTGCCAGCGACCTTGTGGAGACCCAGTACTTC
CASDLVETQYF
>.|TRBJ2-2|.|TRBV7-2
TGTGCCAGCAGCTTAGTCCCGAGTACTTCACCCGGGGAGCTGTTTTTT
CASSLVPSTSPGELFF
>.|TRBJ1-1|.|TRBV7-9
TGTGCCAGCAGCTTAACTGGCTGGGGCTCTGGAAACACTGAAGCTTTCTTT
CASSLTGWGSGNTEAFF
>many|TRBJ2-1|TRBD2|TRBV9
TGTGCCAGCAGCGTAGTGGGGGGGGGAGACAATGAGCAGTTCTTC
CASSVVGGGDNEQFF
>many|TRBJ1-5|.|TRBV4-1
TGCGCCAGCAGCCAAGAATGGGTCACCTATAGCAATCAGCCCCAGCATTTT
CASSQEWVTYSNQPQHF
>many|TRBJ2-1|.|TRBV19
TGTGCCAGTAGTATAGGTGGGACCCTCTACAATGAGCAGTTCTTC
CASSIGGTLYNEQFF
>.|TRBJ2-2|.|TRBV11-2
TGTGCCAGCAGCTTGAGACGGGACATGGGCTCCACCGGGGAGCTGTTTTTT
CASSLRRDMGSTGELFF
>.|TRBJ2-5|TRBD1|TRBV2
TGTGCCAGCAGTGAATGGGACAGGGGGCAAGAGACCCAGTACTTC
CASSEWDRGQETQYF
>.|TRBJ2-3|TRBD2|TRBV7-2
TGTGCCAGCGTACTACTAGCGCAAGGGGCAGATACGCAGTATTTT
CASVLLAQGADTQYF
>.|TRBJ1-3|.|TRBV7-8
TGTGCCAGCAGCTTAGCGTCGGGCTCTGGAAACACCATATATTTT
CASSLASGSGNTIYF
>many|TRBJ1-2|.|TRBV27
TGTGCCAGCAGTTCCCCCGGGGGACAATACACCTTC
CASSSPGGQYTF
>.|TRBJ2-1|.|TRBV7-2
TGTGCCAGCAGCTTAGAAAGGGGTGGTGAGCAGTTCTTC
CASSLERGGEQFF
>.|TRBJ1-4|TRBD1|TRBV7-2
TGTGCCAGCAGCTTCGGGCACGAACCAGGGGGAAAACTGTTTTTT
CASSFGHEPGGKLFF
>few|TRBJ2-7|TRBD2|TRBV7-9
TGTGCCAGCAGCTTCGGCGGGGGGGGCTCCTACGAGCAGTACTTC
CASSFGGGGSYEQYF